This T cell receptor beta chain comes out of a study of blood T cell repertoires in COVID-19. Libraries were prepared by immunoSEQ multiplex PCR; TCRdb keeps only in-frame clonotypes and omits some of them. Among 99,000 or so clones listed, more than 70% were seen once. Trimming left V 0 bases short and J 0 bases short, with 12 bases between. CDR1 is ENHRY and CDR2 is SYGVKD in the germline V gene. CDR3 length: 16 amino acids. The sequence derives from a woman aged 55-75 years in a cohort sampled during active or convalescent COVID-19. The V call is TRBV10-3, the J call TRBJ2-7, with D possibly being TRBD1 (6 bases). The sequencing sample was made of peripheral blood. CDR3 sequence (DNA): TGTGCCATCAGTGAGTCAACCGGGGACATCTCCTACGAGCAGTACTTC. The encoded protein is CAISESTGDISYEQYF.